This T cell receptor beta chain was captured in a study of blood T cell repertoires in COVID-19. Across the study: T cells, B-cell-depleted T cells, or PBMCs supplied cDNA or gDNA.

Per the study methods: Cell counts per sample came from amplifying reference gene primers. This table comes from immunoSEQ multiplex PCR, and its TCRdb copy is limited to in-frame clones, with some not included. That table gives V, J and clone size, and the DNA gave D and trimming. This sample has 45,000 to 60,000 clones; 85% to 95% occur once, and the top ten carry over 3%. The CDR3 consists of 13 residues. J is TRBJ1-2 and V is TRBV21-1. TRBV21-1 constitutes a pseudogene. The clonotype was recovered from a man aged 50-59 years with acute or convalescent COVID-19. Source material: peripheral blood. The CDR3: CASSFNLYYGYTF. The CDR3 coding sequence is TGTGCCAGCAGCTTTAACCTATACTATGGCTACACCTTC.